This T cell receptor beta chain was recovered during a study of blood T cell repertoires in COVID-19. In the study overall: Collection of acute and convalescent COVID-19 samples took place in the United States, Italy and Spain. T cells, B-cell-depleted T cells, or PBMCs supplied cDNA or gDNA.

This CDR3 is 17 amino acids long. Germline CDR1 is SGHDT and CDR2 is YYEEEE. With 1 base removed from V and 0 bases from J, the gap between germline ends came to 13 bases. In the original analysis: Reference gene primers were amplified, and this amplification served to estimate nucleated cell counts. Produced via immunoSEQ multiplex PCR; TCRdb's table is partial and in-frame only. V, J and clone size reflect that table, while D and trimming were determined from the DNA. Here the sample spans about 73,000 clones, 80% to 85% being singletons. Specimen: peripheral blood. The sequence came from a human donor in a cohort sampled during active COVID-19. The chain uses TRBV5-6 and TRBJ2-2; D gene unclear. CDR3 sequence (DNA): TGTGCCAGCAGCTTGCGACTTCGCTTCGCGAACACCGGGGAGCTGTTTTTT. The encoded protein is CASSLRLRFANTGELFF.